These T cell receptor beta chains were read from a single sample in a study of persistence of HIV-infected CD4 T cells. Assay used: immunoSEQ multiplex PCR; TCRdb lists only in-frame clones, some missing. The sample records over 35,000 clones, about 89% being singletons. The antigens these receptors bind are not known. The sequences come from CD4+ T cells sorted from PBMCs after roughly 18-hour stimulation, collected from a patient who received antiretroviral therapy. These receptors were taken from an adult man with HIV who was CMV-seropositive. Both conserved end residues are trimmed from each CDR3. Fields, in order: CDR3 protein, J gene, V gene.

cdr3_aa: ASSGLAGGADTQY
j_call: TRBJ2-3
v_call: TRBV2

cdr3_aa: ASSQAEYGTVQADTQY
j_call: TRBJ2-3
v_call: TRBV3-1/TRBV3-2

cdr3_aa: ASSSQVGGSPLH
j_call: TRBJ1-6
v_call: TRBV7-2

cdr3_aa: ASSVDFDQPQH
j_call: TRBJ1-5
v_call: TRBV9

cdr3_aa: ASSEPGPGETQY
j_call: TRBJ2-5
v_call: TRBV6-1

cdr3_aa: ASSPGTGNSPLH
j_call: TRBJ1-6
v_call: TRBV19

cdr3_aa: ASSLVRFRGAENEQY
j_call: TRBJ2-7
v_call: TRBV7-7

cdr3_aa: ASSRSLGEFSPLH
j_call: TRBJ1-6
v_call: TRBV3-1/TRBV3-2

cdr3_aa: ASSDRSAQVEAF
j_call: TRBJ1-1
v_call: TRBV2

cdr3_aa: ASSRSGGDGELF
j_call: TRBJ2-2
v_call: TRBV3-1/TRBV3-2

cdr3_aa: ASSEAKGQIGYGYT
j_call: TRBJ1-2
v_call: TRBV2

cdr3_aa: ASSTPGEGPNTEAF
j_call: TRBJ1-1
v_call: TRBV19

cdr3_aa: ASSYEGTGIVGELF
j_call: TRBJ2-2
v_call: TRBV6-5

cdr3_aa: ASSEATGQGVMGYGYT
j_call: TRBJ1-2
v_call: TRBV10-2

cdr3_aa: ASSELADTQY
j_call: TRBJ2-3
v_call: TRBV25-1

cdr3_aa: AISGRDKANYGYT
j_call: TRBJ1-2
v_call: TRBV10-3

cdr3_aa: ASSLDGTGRTYEQY
j_call: TRBJ2-7
v_call: TRBV28

cdr3_aa: ASSPVGGINQPQH
j_call: TRBJ1-5
v_call: TRBV18

cdr3_aa: ATSRDQNQPQH
j_call: TRBJ1-5
v_call: TRBV15

cdr3_aa: ASSPLDGYEQY
j_call: TRBJ2-7
v_call: TRBV18

cdr3_aa: ASSEDRGPSPLH
j_call: TRBJ1-6
v_call: TRBV2

cdr3_aa: ASSASGLQF
j_call: TRBJ2-1
v_call: TRBV14

cdr3_aa: ASSQDRPRNSPLH
j_call: TRBJ1-6
v_call: TRBV7-8

cdr3_aa: ASTQQANTEAF
j_call: TRBJ1-1
v_call: TRBV19

cdr3_aa: AISEIEGRDGYT
j_call: TRBJ1-2
v_call: TRBV10-3

cdr3_aa: ASSPPNGLSTDTQY
j_call: TRBJ2-3
v_call: TRBV18

cdr3_aa: SERTGRDGYT
j_call: TRBJ1-2
v_call: TRBV29-1

cdr3_aa: ASSQDGSGAYEQY
j_call: TRBJ2-7
v_call: TRBV3-1/TRBV3-2

cdr3_aa: ASSPQTPTGASYGYT
j_call: TRBJ1-2
v_call: TRBV5-1

cdr3_aa: ASSLSFGNEQF
j_call: TRBJ2-1
v_call: TRBV7-2

cdr3_aa: ATSDTGTEATDTQY
j_call: TRBJ2-3
v_call: TRBV24-1

cdr3_aa: ASSFPDRVHGYT
j_call: TRBJ1-2
v_call: TRBV28

cdr3_aa: ASSIYEQY
j_call: TRBJ2-7
v_call: TRBV23-1

cdr3_aa: ASSDRGIYGYT
j_call: TRBJ1-2
v_call: TRBV2

cdr3_aa: ASSPGGQGGSYEQY
j_call: TRBJ2-7
v_call: TRBV28

cdr3_aa: ASRQDSYNQPQH
j_call: TRBJ1-5
v_call: TRBV5-1

cdr3_aa: ASSLSGALGNTIY
j_call: TRBJ1-3
v_call: TRBV5-6

cdr3_aa: AISHSGTSYEQY
j_call: TRBJ2-7
v_call: TRBV10-3

cdr3_aa: ASSNQGNGYT
j_call: TRBJ1-2
v_call: TRBV6-5

cdr3_aa: ASSALTGIDEQY
j_call: TRBJ2-7
v_call: TRBV18

cdr3_aa: ASSLSEGQKNIQY
j_call: TRBJ2-4
v_call: TRBV28

cdr3_aa: ASSPTGFKTGELF
j_call: TRBJ2-2
v_call: TRBV28

cdr3_aa: ASSQVGMNTEAF
j_call: TRBJ1-1
v_call: TRBV14

cdr3_aa: ASSLGTSGAEQY
j_call: TRBJ2-7
v_call: TRBV7-3

cdr3_aa: ASSLTGGYGYT
j_call: TRBJ1-2
v_call: TRBV27

cdr3_aa: ASSPLGGNEKLF
j_call: TRBJ1-4
v_call: TRBV9

cdr3_aa: ASSLQSGLGTADTQY
j_call: TRBJ2-3
v_call: TRBV5-1

cdr3_aa: SVNPGGAEKLF
j_call: TRBJ1-4
v_call: TRBV29-1

cdr3_aa: ASSEYGTVSYEQY
j_call: TRBJ2-7
v_call: TRBV6-1

cdr3_aa: ASSTAGVPTDTQY
j_call: TRBJ2-3
v_call: TRBV5-1

cdr3_aa: ASSLRGQKLNQPQH
j_call: TRBJ1-5
v_call: TRBV5-6